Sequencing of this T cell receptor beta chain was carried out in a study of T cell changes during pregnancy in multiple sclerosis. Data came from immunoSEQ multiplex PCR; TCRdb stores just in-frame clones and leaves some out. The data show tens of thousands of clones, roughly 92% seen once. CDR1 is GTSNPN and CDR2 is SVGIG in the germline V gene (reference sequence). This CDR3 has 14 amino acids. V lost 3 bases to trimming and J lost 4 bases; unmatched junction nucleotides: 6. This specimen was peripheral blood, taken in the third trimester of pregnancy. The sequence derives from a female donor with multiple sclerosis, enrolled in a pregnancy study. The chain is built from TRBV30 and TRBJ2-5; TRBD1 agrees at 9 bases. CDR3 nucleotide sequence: TGTGCCTGGAGATTTACAGGGGGCAGAGAGACCCAGTACTTC. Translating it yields CAWRFTGGRETQYF.